Presented here are 16 T cell receptor beta chains from one specimen sequenced in a study of T cell repertoires in cytomegalovirus infection. TCRdb analysed the reads with MiXCR anew, one entry per CDR3 protein. This sample has tens of thousands of distinct CDR3 sequences, with roughly 28% found just once. For these TCRs, the target antigens are not known. Sequenced material: CD8+ T cells from cultured PBMCs, taken from culture after CMV antigen stimulation. Receptor source: a human donor in good health (CMV status not recorded). Some clones in this sample may be carry-over from other donors' samples.

This CDR3 is CASSAPGQGSEQYF. CDR3 DNA: TGTGCCAGCAGTGCTCCGGGACAGGGGAGTGAGCAGTACTTC. V and J are TRBV27 and TRBJ2-7; the match to TRBD1 covers 10 bases. Germline V gene data show CDR1 as MNHEY and CDR2 as SMNVEV (reference sequence). After removal of 5 bases from V and 7 bases from J, the junction contained 8 bases not matched to a gene. The CDR3 spans 14 residues.

The V and J genes are TRBV6-4 and TRBJ2-7; TRBD2 aligns across 14 bases. V was clipped by 5 bases and J by 4 bases; unmatched bases: 4. This CDR3 region has 15 residues. The germline gives CDR1 MRHNA, CDR2 SNTAGT. CDR3 in DNA: TGTGCCAGCAGTCCTGGACTAGCGGGGGGTTACGAGCAGTACTTC. This codes for CASSPGLAGGYEQYF.

The CDR3 DNA reads as TGTGCCAGCAGTCAAGGGGCCAAGCCCCAGCATTTT. Amino acid sequence: CASSQGAKPQHF. The V call is TRBV12-3 or TRBV12-4, the J call TRBJ1-5, with TRBD1 as a possible D gene (5 bases). This CDR3 has 12 amino acids. The V end was cut by 5 bases, the J end by 8 bases, with 10 bases between.

This clonotype has more than one count but fewer than ten. The V and J genes are TRBV6-8 and TRBJ1-4; 9 bases agree with TRBD1. The J segment lost 10 bases and the V segment lost 4 bases, leaving 10 bases of the junction unmatched. The V gene's germline CDR1 is MNHGY and CDR2 SAAAGT. The CDR3 sequence is 15 residues long. CDR3 residues: CASSLGQGFMRKLFF. CDR3 bases: TGTGCCAGCAGTTTGGGACAGGGTTTCATGAGAAAACTGTTTTTT.

This chain uses TRBV3-1 with TRBJ2-2, with 9 bases lining up with TRBD2. The CDR3 has 18 residues. The V gene's germline CDR1 is LGHDT and CDR2 YNNKEL (reference sequence). V trimming: 0 bases; J trimming: 2 bases; junction bases outside the gene matches: 7. The CDR3 region has the DNA TGTGCCAGCAGCCAAGATGGAGCGGGAGGCGCTAACACCGGGGAGCTGTTTTTT. It codes for CASSQDGAGGANTGELFF.

This clonotype was counted only a few times. The V and J genes are TRBV7-3 and TRBJ1-1; 7 nucleotides align to TRBD1. The J segment lost 1 base and the V segment lost 6 bases, leaving 5 bases of the junction unmatched. This CDR3 region has 14 residues. The germline gives CDR1 SGHTA, CDR2 FQGTGA. The CDR3 spells CASRPGTANTEAFF. CDR3 nucleotide sequence: TGTGCCAGCAGACCCGGGACAGCGAACACTGAAGCTTTCTTT. Combining the CDR3 with reference TRBV7-3 and TRBJ1-1 gives the whole variable domain GAGVSQTPSNKVTEKGKYVELRCDPISGHTALYWYRQSLGQGPEFLIYFQGTGAADDSGLPNDRFFAVRPEGSVSTLKIQRTERGDSAVYLCASRPGTANTEAFFGQGTRLTVV.

V gene TRBV11-2 combines with J gene TRBJ2-1, with D possibly TRBD2 on 5 matching bases. Trimming cost V 4 bases and J 9 bases, with 10 bases left between them. CDR1 and CDR2 from the germline V gene are SGHAT and FQNNGV. The CDR3 runs 12 residues. The CDR3 loop is CASSSYEGEQFF. The DNA of the CDR3 is TGTGCCAGCAGCTCCTACGAGGGTGAGCAGTTCTTC.

V gene TRBV7-9 combines with J gene TRBJ1-2, with D maybe TRBD1 (5 bases). The CDR3 consists of 14 residues. Germline values: CDR1 SEHNR, CDR2 FQNEAQ (reference sequence). The V gene lost 2 bases and the J gene lost 2 bases, with 9 bases spanning the gap. The chain's CDR3 is CASSLLGDNYGYTF. DNA of the CDR3: TGTGCCAGCAGCTTATTAGGGGACAACTATGGCTACACCTTC.

V gene TRBV27 combines with J gene TRBJ1-2; 7 bases match TRBD1. CDR3 length equals 14 residues. V shed 4 bases and J 7 bases; nucleotides not matched to a gene: 9. Germline V CDR1 and CDR2: MNHEY, SMNVEV (reference sequence). CDR3 sequence reads: CASSSTGVRFGYTF. CDR3 nucleotides: TGTGCCAGCAGTTCCACAGGGGTCCGCTTTGGCTACACCTTC.

This clonotype occurred a few times. The chain uses TRBV7-9 and TRBJ2-1; a weak D match, TRBD1 (7 bases). This CDR3 is 16 amino acids long. V lost 3 bases and J lost 2, with 14 bases in between. The germline CDR1 and CDR2 sequences are SEHNR and FQNEAQ (reference sequence). The CDR3 nucleotides are TGTGCCAGCAGCTTCAGTTGGAGGGGGCCCTACAATGAGCAGTTCTTC. Amino acid sequence: CASSFSWRGPYNEQFF.

V and J are TRBV28 and TRBJ2-1; 16 nucleotides agree with TRBD2. The CDR3 extends over 16 amino acids. V lost 10 bases, J lost 7 bases, and 10 bases stayed unmatched. CDR1 and CDR2 (germline): MDHEN, SYDVKM. Written as DNA, the CDR3 is TGTGCCACCTCCGGGACTAGCGGGAGGGGACTGAATGAGCAGTTCTTC. Protein product: CATSGTSGRGLNEQFF.

As to this clonotype: A junction end diverges from the germline sequence, so it may reflect a read error. The rearrangement links TRBV29-1 to TRBJ2-5, with D perhaps matching TRBD1 or TRBD2 (5 bases each). Germline V CDR1 and CDR2: SQVTM, ANQGSEA. CDR3 size: 13 residues. The CDR3 region has the DNA TGCAGCGCCCGGGACGGCCCCATTGAGACCCATTACTTC. Protein: CSARDGPIETHYF.

This clonotype was seen a handful of times. The gene calls are TRBV7-2 and TRBJ2-3; TRBD2 matches at 8 bases. After removal of 6 bases from V and 3 bases from J, the junction contained 5 bases not matched to a gene. This CDR3 region has 14 residues. Germline CDR1 and CDR2: SGHTA and FQGNSA. The CDR3 DNA sequence: TGTGCCAGCAGTTCACTAGCGGCTACAGATACGCAGTATTTT. This codes for CASSSLAATDTQYF.

In its sample, this clonotype was seen many times. The gene calls are TRBV5-6 and TRBJ1-2; 11 bases line up with TRBD1. Germline loops: CDR1 SGHDT, CDR2 YYEEEE. J was trimmed by 6 bases and V by 3 bases; bases with no gene match: 7. The CDR3 extends over 15 amino acids. The CDR3 region is CASSSGTGGRDGYTF. The CDR3 region has the DNA TGTGCCAGCAGCTCCGGGACAGGGGGTAGGGATGGCTACACCTTC. The whole variable domain, remainder taken from reference TRBV5-6 and TRBJ1-2, is DAGVTQSPTHLIKTRGQQVTLRCSPKSGHDTVSWYQQALGQGPQFIFQYYEEEERQRGNFPDRFSGHQFPNYSSELNVNALLLGDSALYLCASSSGTGGRDGYTFGSGTRLTVV.

This clonotype has only a few counts. The V and J genes are TRBV7-6 and TRBJ2-1, with 7 positions matching TRBD1. The CDR3 consists of 12 residues. Looked up from germline, CDR1 is SGHVS and CDR2 is FNYEAQ. V trimming: 5 bases; J trimming: 10 bases; junction bases outside the gene matches: 5. This CDR3 is CASSADRVEQFF. In nucleotides, the CDR3 is TGTGCCAGCAGCGCTGACAGGGTCGAGCAGTTCTTC.

In its sample, this clonotype was seen a few times. The chain is built from TRBV7-2 and TRBJ2-7; 13 nucleotides match TRBD2. CDR1 and CDR2 (germline): SGHTA, FQGNSA. The CDR3 loop spans 16 amino acids. The V gene end was trimmed by 6 bases and the J gene end by 1 base; junction bases not matched to a gene: 6. The CDR3 DNA is TGTGCCAGCAGTCACACTAGCGGGGGGGCTTCCTACGAGCAGTACTTC. Its protein is CASSHTSGGASYEQYF.